This TCR beta chain was observed in a study of blood T cell repertoires in COVID-19. As for the study in general: T cells, B-cell-depleted T cells, or PBMCs provided the cDNA or gDNA that served as material.

Produced via immunoSEQ multiplex PCR; TCRdb's table is partial and in-frame only. The data contain roughly 430,000 clones, roughly 84% of them singletons. Participants were aged about 18 to 90 years, lived in about two dozen US areas, and enrolled virtually. This TCR derives from a woman aged 18-30 years who had been exposed to COVID-19. The sequenced material came from PBMCs or T cells enriched from blood (not recorded which).

Here the CDR3 reads CASTRGTTYEQYF. CDR3 DNA: TGTGCCAGCACGCGGGGGACGACCTACGAGCAGTACTTC. The genes are TRBV13 and TRBJ2-7; 7 bases align to TRBD2. The CDR3 loop spans 13 amino acids. Germline CDR1 PRHDT, CDR2 FYEKMQ (reference sequence). V gave up 7 bases and J gave up 2 bases; unmatched junction bases: 5. The whole variable domain, remainder taken from reference TRBV13 and TRBJ2-7, is AAGVIQSPRHLIKEKRETATLKCYPIPRHDTVYWYQQGPGQDPQFLISFYEKMQSDKGSIPDRFSAQQFSDYHSELNMSSLELGDSALYFCASTRGTTYEQYFGPGTRLTVT.